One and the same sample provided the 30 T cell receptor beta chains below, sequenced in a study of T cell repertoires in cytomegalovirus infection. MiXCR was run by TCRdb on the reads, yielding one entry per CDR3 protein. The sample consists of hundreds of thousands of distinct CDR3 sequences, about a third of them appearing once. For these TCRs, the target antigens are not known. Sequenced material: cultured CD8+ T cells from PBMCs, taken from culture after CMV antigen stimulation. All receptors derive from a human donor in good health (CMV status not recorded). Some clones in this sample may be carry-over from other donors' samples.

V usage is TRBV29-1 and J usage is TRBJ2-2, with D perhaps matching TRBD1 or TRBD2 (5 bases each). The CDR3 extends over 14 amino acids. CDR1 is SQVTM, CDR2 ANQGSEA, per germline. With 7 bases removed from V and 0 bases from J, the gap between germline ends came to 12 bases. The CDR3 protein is CSAGPAANTGELFF. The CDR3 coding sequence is TGCAGCGCGGGACCGGCAGCGAACACCGGGGAGCTGTTTTTT.

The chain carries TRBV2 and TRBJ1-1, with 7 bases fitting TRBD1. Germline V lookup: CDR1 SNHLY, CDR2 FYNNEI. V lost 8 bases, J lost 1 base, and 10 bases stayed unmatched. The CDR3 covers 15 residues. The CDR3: CASGWDRQGNTEAFF. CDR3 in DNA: TGTGCCAGCGGATGGGATAGACAGGGGAACACTGAAGCTTTCTTT.

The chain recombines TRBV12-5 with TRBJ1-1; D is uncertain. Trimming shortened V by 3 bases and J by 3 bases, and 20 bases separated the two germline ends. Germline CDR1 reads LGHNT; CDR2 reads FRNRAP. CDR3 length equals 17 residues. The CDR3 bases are TGTGCTAGTGGTTTTAACTTGGAGGTGGCGTCTGACACTGAAGCTTTCTTT. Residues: CASGFNLEVASDTEAFF.

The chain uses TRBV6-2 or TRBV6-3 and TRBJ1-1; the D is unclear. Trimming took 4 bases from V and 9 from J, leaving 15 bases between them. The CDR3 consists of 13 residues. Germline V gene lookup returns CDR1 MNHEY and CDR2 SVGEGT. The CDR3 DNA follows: TGTGCCAGCAGTTCCACGGAAACCGTTAAAGCTTTCTTT. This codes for CASSSTETVKAFF.

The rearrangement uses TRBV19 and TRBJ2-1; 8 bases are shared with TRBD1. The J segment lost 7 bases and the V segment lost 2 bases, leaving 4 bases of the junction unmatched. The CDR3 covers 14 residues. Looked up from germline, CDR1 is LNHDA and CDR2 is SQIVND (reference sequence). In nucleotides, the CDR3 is TGTGCCAGTAGTATACGGCAGGGGGCGAATGAGCAGTTCTTC. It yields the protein CASSIRQGANEQFF.

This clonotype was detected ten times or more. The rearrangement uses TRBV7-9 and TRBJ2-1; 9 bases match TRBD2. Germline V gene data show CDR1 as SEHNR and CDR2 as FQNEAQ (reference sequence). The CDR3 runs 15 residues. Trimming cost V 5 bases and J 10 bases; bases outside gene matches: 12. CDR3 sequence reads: CASSPRLAVDQEQFF. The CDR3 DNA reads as TGTGCCAGCAGCCCCCGACTAGCGGTCGACCAGGAGCAGTTCTTC.

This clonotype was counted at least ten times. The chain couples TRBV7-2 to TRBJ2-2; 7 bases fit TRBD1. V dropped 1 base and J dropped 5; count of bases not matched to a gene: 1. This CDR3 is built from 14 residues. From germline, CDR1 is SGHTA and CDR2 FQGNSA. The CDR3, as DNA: TGTGCCAGCAGCTTAGAGGGACAGACCGGGGAGCTGTTTTTT. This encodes CASSLEGQTGELFF.

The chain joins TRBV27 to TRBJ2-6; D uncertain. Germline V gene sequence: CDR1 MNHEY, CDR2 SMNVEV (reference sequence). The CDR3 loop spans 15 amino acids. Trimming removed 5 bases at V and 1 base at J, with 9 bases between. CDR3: CASSPPSSGANVLTF. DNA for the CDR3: TGTGCCAGCAGTCCACCGAGTTCTGGGGCCAACGTCCTGACTTTC.

The CDR3 loop is CASSYTILRAQNTEAFF. For the CDR3, the DNA is TGTGCCAGCAGTTACACCATTCTCCGGGCTCAGAACACTGAAGCTTTCTTT. The chain links TRBV6-6 to TRBJ1-1; D remains unclear. CDR1 and CDR2 (germline): MNHNY, SVGAGI (reference sequence). The CDR3 is made up of 17 amino acids. V was shortened by 2 bases and J by 1 base, with 17 bases between the two germline ends.

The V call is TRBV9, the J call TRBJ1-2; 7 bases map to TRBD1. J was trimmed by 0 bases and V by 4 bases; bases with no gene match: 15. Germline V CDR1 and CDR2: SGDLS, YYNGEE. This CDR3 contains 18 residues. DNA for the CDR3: TGTGCCAGCAGCCAACACAAAAGACAGGGAAGAGCTAACTATGGCTACACCTTC. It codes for CASSQHKRQGRANYGYTF.

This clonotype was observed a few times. The CDR3 DNA follows: TGTGCCAGCAGTTTAGGGCAGACAGGGGGCGACTATGGCTACACCTTC. It encodes CASSLGQTGGDYGYTF. V gene TRBV27 combines with J gene TRBJ1-2; 10 nucleotides match TRBD1. V lost 2 bases to trimming and J lost 3 bases; unmatched junction nucleotides: 6. Germline loops: CDR1 MNHEY, CDR2 SMNVEV (reference sequence). The CDR3 loop spans 16 amino acids.

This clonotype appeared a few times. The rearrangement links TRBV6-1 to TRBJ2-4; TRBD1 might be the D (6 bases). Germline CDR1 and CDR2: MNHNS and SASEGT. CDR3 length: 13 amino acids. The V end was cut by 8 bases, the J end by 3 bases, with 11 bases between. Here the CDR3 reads CASSDRVKNIQYF. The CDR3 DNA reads TGTGCCAGCTCGGACAGAGTCAAAAACATTCAGTACTTC.

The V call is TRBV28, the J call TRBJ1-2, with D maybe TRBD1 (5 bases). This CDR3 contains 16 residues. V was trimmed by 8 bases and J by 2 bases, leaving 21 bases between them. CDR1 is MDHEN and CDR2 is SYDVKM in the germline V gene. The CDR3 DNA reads TGTGCCAGCGGCGGGACGGGGAAACTTGGGAACTATGGCTACACCTTC. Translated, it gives CASGGTGKLGNYGYTF.

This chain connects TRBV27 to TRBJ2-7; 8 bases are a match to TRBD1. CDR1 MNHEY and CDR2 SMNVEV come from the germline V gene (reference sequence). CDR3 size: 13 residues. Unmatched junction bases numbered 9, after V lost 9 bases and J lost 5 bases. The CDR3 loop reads CASAGTGVHEQYF. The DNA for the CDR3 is TGTGCCAGTGCCGGGACAGGTGTCCACGAGCAGTACTTC.

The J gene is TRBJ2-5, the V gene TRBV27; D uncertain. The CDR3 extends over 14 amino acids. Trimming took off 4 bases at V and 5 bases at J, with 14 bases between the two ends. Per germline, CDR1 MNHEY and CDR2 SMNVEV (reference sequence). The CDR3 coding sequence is TGTGCCAGCAGTTCTCCGGGCAGGTCTGAGACCCAGTACTTC. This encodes CASSSPGRSETQYF.

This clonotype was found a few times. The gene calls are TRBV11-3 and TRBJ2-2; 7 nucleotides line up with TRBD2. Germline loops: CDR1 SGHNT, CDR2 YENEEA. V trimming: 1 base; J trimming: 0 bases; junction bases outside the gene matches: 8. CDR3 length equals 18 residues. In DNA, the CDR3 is TGTGCCAGCAGCTTAGTTCCGGCAAGCGGGGCGAACACCGGGGAGCTGTTTTTT. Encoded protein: CASSLVPASGANTGELFF.

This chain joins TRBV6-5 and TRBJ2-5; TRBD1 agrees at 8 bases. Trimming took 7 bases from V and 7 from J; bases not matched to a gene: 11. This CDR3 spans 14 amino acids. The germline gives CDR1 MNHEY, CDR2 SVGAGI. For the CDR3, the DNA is TGTGCCAGCACCTACAGGGGGGACCCGTGGACCCAGTACTTC. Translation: CASTYRGDPWTQYF.

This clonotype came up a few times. Here the CDR3 DNA reads TGTGCCAGCGGGGTGACAGGGGGCGTAGGAGATACGCAGTATTTT. Its translation: CASGVTGGVGDTQYF. The chain recombines TRBV6-1 with TRBJ2-3; the match to TRBD1 covers 10 bases. The length of the CDR3 is 15 residues. Germline V gene data show CDR1 as MNHNS and CDR2 as SASEGT. J lost 5 bases, V lost 8 bases, and 10 bases had no gene match.

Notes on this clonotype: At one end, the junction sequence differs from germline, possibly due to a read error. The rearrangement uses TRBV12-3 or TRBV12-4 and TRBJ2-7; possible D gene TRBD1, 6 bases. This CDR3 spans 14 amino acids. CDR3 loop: CANSFGRQAYEQYF. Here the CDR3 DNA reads TGTGCCAACAGTTTTGGGAGACAGGCTTACGAGCAGTACTTC.

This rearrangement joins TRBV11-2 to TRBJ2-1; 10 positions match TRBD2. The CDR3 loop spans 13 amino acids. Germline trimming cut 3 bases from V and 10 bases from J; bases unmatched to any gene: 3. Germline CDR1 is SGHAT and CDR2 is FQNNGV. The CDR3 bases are TGTGCCAGCAGCTTGAGCGGGGGGGGGGAGCAGTTCTTC. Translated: CASSLSGGGEQFF.

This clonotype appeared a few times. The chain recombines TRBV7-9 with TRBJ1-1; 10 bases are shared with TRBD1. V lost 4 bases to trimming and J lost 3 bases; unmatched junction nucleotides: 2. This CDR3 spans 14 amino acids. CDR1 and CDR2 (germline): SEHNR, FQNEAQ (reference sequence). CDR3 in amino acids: CASSWGQGHTEAFF. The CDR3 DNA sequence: TGTGCCAGCAGCTGGGGACAGGGGCACACTGAAGCTTTCTTT.

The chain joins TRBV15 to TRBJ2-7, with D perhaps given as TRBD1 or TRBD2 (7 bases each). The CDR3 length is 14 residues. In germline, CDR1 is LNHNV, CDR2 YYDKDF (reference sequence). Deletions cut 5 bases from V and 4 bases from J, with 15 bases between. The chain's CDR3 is CATSEGEGAYEQYV. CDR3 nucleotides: TGTGCCACCAGCGAGGGGGAGGGGGCATACGAGCAGTACGTC.

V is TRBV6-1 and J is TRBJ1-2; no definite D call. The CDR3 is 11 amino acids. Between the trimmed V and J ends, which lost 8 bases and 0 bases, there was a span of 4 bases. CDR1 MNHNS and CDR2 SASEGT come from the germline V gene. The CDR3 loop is CASESNYGYTF. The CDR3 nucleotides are TGTGCCAGCGAATCTAACTATGGCTACACCTTC.

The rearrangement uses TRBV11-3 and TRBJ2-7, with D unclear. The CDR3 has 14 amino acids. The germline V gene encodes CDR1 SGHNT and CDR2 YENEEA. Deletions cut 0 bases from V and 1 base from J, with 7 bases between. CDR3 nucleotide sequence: TGTGCCAGCAGCTTAGATTTGAGGTCCTACGAGCAGTACTTC. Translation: CASSLDLRSYEQYF. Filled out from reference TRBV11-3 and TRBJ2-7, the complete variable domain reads EAGVVQSPRYKIIEKKQPVAFWCNPISGHNTLYWYLQNLGQGPELLIRYENEEAVDDSQLPKDRFSAERLKGVDSTLKIQPAELGDSAVYLCASSLDLRSYEQYFGPGTRLTVT.

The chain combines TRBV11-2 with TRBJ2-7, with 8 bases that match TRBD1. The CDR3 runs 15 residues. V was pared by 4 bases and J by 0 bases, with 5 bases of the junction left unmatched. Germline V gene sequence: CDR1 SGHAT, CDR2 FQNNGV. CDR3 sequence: CASSSDREPSYEQYV. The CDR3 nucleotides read TGTGCCAGCAGCTCGGACAGGGAACCCTCCTACGAGCAGTACGTC.

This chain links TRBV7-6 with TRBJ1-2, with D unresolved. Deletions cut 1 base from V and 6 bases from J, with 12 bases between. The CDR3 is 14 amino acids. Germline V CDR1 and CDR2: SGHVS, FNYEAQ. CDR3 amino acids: CASSLELAGDGYTF. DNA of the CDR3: TGTGCCAGCAGCTTAGAGCTGGCGGGAGATGGCTACACCTTC.

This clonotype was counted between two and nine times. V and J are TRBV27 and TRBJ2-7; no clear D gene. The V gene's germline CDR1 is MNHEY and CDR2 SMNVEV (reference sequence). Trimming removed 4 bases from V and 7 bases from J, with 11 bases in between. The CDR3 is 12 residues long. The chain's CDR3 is CASSSLGKEQYV. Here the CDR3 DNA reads TGTGCCAGCAGTTCCCTGGGCAAAGAGCAGTACGTC.

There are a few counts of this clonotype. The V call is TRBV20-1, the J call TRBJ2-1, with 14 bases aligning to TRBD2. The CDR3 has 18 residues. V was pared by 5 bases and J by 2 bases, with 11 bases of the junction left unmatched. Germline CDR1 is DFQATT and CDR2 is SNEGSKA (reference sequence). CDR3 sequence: CSAEGTSGGPETYNEQFF. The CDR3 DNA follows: TGCAGTGCTGAGGGGACTAGCGGGGGCCCTGAAACCTACAATGAGCAGTTCTTC.

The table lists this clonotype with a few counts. CDR3 region: CASTGQGAYGNTIYF. CDR3 sequence (DNA): TGTGCCAGCACGGGACAGGGGGCATATGGAAACACCATATATTTT. J is TRBJ1-3 and V is TRBV2; 12 nucleotides line up with TRBD1. CDR3 size: 15 residues. Germline-derived CDR1 and CDR2 are SNHLY and FYNNEI. The junction had 4 bases not matched to a gene; V was cut back by 7 bases and J by 3 bases.

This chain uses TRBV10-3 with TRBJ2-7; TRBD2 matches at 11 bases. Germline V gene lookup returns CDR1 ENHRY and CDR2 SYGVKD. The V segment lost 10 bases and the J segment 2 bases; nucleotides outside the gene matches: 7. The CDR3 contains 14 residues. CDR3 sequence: CATIASGGTYEQYF. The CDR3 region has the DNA TGTGCCACCATAGCTAGCGGGGGGACCTACGAGCAGTACTTC.